The clone carrying this T cell receptor (beta chain) was recorded once. The data belong to a study of blood T cell repertoires in COVID-19. Assay: immunoSEQ multiplex PCR; the TCRdb copy retains only in-frame clones and omits some. Seen here are 150,000 to 200,000 clones, around 80% observed once, and the top ten hold around 5.9%. Losses at the gene ends were 10 bases for V and 7 bases for J; bases not matched to a gene: 8. The CDR3 length is 14 residues. Germline CDR1 and CDR2: KGHDR and SFDVKD. The chain links TRBV24-1 to TRBJ2-1; 11 nucleotides line up with TRBD1. This TCR derives from a man aged 40-55 years who had recovered from COVID-19. The specimen was PBMCs or T cells enriched from blood (not recorded which). CDR3: CATSGTGGLNEQFF. The DNA for the CDR3 is TGTGCCACTTCCGGGACAGGGGGATTAAATGAGCAGTTCTTC.